The present TCR beta chain was sequenced within a study of blood T cells in healthy people across ages. The study, taken as a whole, reports: Investigators treated diversity estimates from one million T cells as underestimates.

J lost 7 bases, V lost 0 bases, and 3 bases had no gene match. The CDR3 is 14 residues long. The V gene's germline CDR1 is SGHRS and CDR2 YFSETQ. All donors came from Russia, were Caucasian and healthy, and spanned ages about 6 to 90. Roughly 10 milliliters of peripheral blood were drawn from each donor into EDTA-treated tubes. The authors ran a second PCR of about 6 to 12 cycles using a sample-barcoded 5' primer and a J-beta primer mix. TCRdb passed the 5' RACE reads through MiXCR, listing each CDR3 protein once. The table shows over 600,000 distinct CDR3 sequences, with over 20% occurring only once. In the case of this clonotype: The antigen is unknown.

This rearrangement joins TRBV5-1 to TRBJ2-2; 7 bases map to TRBD1. Sample: blood. The sequence was collected from a man between 65 and 85 years old in good health. CDR3 region: CASSLDRGDGELFF. The DNA of the CDR3 is TGCGCCAGCAGCTTGGACAGGGGCGACGGGGAGCTGTTTTTT.